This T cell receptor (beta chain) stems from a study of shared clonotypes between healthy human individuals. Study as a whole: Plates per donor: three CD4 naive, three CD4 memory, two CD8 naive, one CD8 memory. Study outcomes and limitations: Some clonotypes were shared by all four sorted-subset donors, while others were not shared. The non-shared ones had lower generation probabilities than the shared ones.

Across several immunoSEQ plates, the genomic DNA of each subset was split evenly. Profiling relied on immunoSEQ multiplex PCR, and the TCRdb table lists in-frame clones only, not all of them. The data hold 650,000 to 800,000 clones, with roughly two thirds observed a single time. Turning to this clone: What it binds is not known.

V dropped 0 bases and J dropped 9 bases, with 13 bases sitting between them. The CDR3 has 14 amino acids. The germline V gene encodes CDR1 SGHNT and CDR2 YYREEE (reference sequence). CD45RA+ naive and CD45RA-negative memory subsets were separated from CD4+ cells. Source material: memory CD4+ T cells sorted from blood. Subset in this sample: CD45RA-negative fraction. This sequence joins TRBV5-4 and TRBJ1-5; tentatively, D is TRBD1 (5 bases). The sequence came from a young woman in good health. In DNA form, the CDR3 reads TGTGCCAGCAGCTTGGACGCCGTCGGGGCGCCCCAGCATTTT. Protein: CASSLDAVGAPQHF. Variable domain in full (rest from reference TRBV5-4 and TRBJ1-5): ETGVTQSPTHLIKTRGQQVTLRCSSQSGHNTVSWYQQALGQGPQFIFQYYREEENGRGNFPPRFSGLQFPNYSSELNVNALELDDSALYLCASSLDAVGAPQHFGDGTRLSIL.